The clone carrying this T cell receptor (beta chain) came up many times. TCRdb reprocessed the PCR reads via MiXCR and lists one record per CDR3 protein. The repertoire consists of a few hundred thousand distinct CDR3 sequences, with roughly 24% occurring once and the leading ten covering about 0.71%. Between the trimmed V and J ends, which lost 0 bases and 2 bases, there was a span of 8 bases. Germline assignment: CDR1 SGHNT and CDR2 YYREEE (reference sequence). CDR3 length equals 14 residues. Using a CD8+CD4-CCR7+CD45RA+ phenotype, naive CD8 T cells were sorted. This sample was taken from a study of molecular identifiers for immune sequencing clone quantification. Overall study context: Replicate experiments divided RNA from about 19,000 or 110,000 naive CD8 cells into five parts and sequenced four.

The chain uses TRBV5-4 and TRBJ2-5, with D uncertain. The sequence was obtained from a human donor in good health. Some libraries in this study had Jurkat cell RNA spiked in. Sequencing was performed on naive CD8+ T cells from blood, with Jurkat cell RNA spiked in. Subset defined: FACS-sorted CD8+CD4-CCR7+CD45RA+ naive T cells. CDR3: CASSLGEEQETQYF. In DNA form, the CDR3 reads TGTGCCAGCAGCTTGGGCGAGGAACAAGAGACCCAGTACTTC. Full variable domain (remainder filled in from reference TRBV5-4 and TRBJ2-5): ETGVTQSPTHLIKTRGQQVTLRCSSQSGHNTVSWYQQALGQGPQFIFQYYREEENGRGNFPPRFSGLQFPNYSSELNVNALELDDSALYLCASSLGEEQETQYFGPGTRLLVL.